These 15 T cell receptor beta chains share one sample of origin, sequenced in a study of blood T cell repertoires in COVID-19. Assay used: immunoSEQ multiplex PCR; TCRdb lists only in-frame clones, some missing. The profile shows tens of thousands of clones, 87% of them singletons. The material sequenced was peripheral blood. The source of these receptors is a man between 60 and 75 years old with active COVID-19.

The CDR3 spells CASSTTGYGQPQHF. The CDR3 DNA follows: TGTGCCAGCAGCACCACAGGGTACGGACAGCCCCAGCATTTT. V usage is TRBV21-1 and J usage is TRBJ1-5; no DNA check was done on the table's D call, TRBD1. TRBV21-1 is a recognized pseudogene. This CDR3 comprises 14 residues.

CDR3 sequence (DNA): TGCGCCAGCAGCTCGACTAGCGGGGTGACCCTTACGCAGTATTTT. Its protein product is CASSSTSGVTLTQYF. The chain links TRBV5-1 to TRBJ2-3, with 11 bases that match TRBD2. In germline, CDR1 is SGHRS, CDR2 YFSETQ. The CDR3 runs 15 residues. V shed 3 bases and J 8 bases; nucleotides not matched to a gene: 8.

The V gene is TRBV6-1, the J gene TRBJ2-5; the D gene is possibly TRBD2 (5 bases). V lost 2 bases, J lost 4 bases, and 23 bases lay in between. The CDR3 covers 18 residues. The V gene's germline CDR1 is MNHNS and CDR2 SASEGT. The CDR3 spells CASSETVEVWRRGETQYF. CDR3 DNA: TGTGCCAGCAGTGAAACTGTGGAAGTTTGGAGGCGAGGAGAGACCCAGTACTTC.

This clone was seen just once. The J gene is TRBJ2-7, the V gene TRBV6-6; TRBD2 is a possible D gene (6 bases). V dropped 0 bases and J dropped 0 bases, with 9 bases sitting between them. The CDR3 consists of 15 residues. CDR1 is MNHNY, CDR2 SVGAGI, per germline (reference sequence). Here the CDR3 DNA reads TGTGCCAGCAGTTACTCGGCGGGGAGCTCCTACGAGCAGTACTTC. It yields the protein CASSYSAGSSYEQYF.

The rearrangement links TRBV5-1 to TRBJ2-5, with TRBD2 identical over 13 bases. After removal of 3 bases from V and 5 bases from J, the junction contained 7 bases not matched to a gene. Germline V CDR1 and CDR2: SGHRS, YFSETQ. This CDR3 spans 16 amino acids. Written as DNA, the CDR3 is TGCGCCAGCAGCTACGGGACTAGCGGGGTGGTCGAGACCCAGTACTTC. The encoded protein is CASSYGTSGVVETQYF.

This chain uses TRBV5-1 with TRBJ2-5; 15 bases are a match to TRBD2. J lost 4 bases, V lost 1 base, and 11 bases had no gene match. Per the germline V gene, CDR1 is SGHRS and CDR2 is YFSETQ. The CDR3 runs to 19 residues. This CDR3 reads CASSLTGPGLAGGGETQYF. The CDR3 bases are TGCGCCAGCAGCTTGACTGGGCCGGGACTAGCGGGGGGAGGAGAGACCCAGTACTTC.

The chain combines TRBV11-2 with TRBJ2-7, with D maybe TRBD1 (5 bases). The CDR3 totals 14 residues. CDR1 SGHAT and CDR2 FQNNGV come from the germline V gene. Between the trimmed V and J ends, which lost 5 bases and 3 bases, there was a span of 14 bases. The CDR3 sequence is CASSQGQNRYEQYF. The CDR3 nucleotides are TGTGCCAGCAGCCAGGGTCAGAATCGCTACGAGCAGTACTTC.

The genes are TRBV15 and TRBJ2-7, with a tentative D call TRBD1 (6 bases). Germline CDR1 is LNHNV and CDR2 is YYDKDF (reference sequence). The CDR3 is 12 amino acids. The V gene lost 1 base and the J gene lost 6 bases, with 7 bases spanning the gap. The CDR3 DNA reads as TGTGCCACCAGCAGAGTAGGGGGCGAGCAGTACTTC. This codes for CATSRVGGEQYF.

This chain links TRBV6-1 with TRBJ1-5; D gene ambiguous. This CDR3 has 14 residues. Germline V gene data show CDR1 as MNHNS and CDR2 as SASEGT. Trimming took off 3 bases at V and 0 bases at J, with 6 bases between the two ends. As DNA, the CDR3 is TGTGCCAGCAGTGATATCGGTAGCAATCAGCCCCAGCATTTT. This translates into CASSDIGSNQPQHF.

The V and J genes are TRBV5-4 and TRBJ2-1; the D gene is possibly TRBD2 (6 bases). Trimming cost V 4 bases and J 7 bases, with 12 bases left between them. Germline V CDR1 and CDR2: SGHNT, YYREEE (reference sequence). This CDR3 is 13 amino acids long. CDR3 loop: CASSPPRGNEQFF. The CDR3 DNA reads TGTGCCAGCAGCCCGCCCCGGGGGAATGAGCAGTTCTTC.

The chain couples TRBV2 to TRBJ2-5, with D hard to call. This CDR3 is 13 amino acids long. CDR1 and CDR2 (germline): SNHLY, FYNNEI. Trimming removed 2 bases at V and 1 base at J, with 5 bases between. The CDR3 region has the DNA TGTGCCAGCAGTGAAACAACCCAAGAGACCCAGTACTTC. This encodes CASSETTQETQYF.

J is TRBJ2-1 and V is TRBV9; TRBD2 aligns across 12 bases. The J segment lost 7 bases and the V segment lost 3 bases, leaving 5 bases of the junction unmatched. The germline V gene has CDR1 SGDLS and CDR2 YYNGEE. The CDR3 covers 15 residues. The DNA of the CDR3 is TGTGCCAGCAGCGGACCGGGACTAGCGGGTAATGAGCAGTTCTTC. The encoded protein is CASSGPGLAGNEQFF.

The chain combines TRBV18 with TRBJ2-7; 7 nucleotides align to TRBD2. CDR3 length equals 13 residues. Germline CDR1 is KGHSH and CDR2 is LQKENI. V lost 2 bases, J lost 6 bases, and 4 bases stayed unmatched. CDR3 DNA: TGTGCCAGCTCACCAGGACTAGAAACCGAGCAGTACTTC. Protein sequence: CASSPGLETEQYF.

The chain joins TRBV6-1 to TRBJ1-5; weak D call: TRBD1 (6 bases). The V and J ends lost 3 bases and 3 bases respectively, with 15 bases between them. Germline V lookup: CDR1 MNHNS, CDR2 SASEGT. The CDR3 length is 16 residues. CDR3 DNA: TGTGCCAGCAGTGACCCTCGGACAGCCTTCAATCAGCCCCAGCATTTT. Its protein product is CASSDPRTAFNQPQHF.

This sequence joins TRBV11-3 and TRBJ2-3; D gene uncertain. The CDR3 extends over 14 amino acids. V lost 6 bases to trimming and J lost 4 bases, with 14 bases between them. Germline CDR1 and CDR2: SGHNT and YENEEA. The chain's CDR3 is CASSQSRSADTQYF. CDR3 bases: TGTGCCAGCAGTCAGTCTCGGAGTGCAGATACGCAGTATTTT.